The clone carrying this T cell receptor beta chain was detected only a few times. No antigen is known for it. These data come from a study of post-analysis software for immune sequencing data. Study-level background: Recorded disease courses covered relapsing-remitting, secondary progressive and progressive-relapsing multiple sclerosis. Some patients had no subtype annotation.

Germline CDR1 reads SEHNR; CDR2 reads FQNEAQ (reference sequence). CDR3 length: 16 amino acids. V was trimmed by 6 bases and J by 1 base, leaving 18 bases between them. Study-level points and caveats: Significantly lower normalized Chao1 diversity was found in patients with multiple sclerosis relative to controls. Patients showed TRBV5-6, TRBV5-1 and TRBV20-1 among about five TRBV segments more frequent than in controls. Samples prepared in the same batch strongly co-clustered by F measure.

Researchers reported that TCR beta cDNA libraries carried unique molecular identifiers. When 1 to 10 million T cells were used, they gave 500,000 or so cDNA molecules. TCRdb passed the PCR reads through MiXCR, listing each CDR3 protein once. The table records about 200,000 distinct CDR3 sequences, approximately 28% of them present only once. This TCR was sampled from a girl aged 2-17 years with multiple sclerosis. Sequencing input: blood. The chain joins TRBV7-9 to TRBJ2-5, with D possibly matching TRBD1 (6 bases). The CDR3 sequence is CASSSGVGASQETQYF. CDR3 coding DNA: TGTGCCAGCAGTTCCGGTGTGGGGGCTAGCCAAGAGACCCAGTACTTC.